The 20 T cell receptor beta chains in this list originate from one sample, sequenced in a study of blood T cell repertoires in COVID-19. Libraries were prepared by immunoSEQ multiplex PCR; TCRdb keeps only in-frame clonotypes and omits some of them. The table has some 83,000 clones, approximately 90% seen once. The sequencing input was peripheral blood. These receptors all stem from a man aged 50 to 59 with acute or convalescent COVID-19.

The V call is TRBV28, the J call TRBJ2-6, with 9 bases identical to TRBD2. CDR3 size: 18 residues. Germline V gene sequence: CDR1 MDHEN, CDR2 SYDVKM. The ends lost 3 bases at V and 0 bases at J; junction bases unmatched: 6. CDR3 region: CASSLAGGRVSGANVLTF. The CDR3 DNA follows: TGTGCCAGCAGTTTGGCGGGAGGGCGGGTCTCTGGGGCCAACGTCCTGACTTTC.

In its sample, this clone was seen once. V is TRBV19 and J is TRBJ1-2, with D tentatively TRBD1 (5 bases). The CDR3 length is 12 residues. Germline V gene sequence: CDR1 LNHDA, CDR2 SQIVND (reference sequence). The V end was cut by 10 bases, the J end by 6 bases, with 15 bases between. CDR3 DNA: TGTGCCACCACCTCGCGGGGGAATGGCTACACCTTC. Amino acids: CATTSRGNGYTF. Using reference TRBV19 and TRBJ1-2 for the parts outside the CDR3, the full variable domain is DGGITQSPKYLFRKEGQNVTLSCEQNLNHDAMYWYRQDPGQGLRLIYYSQIVNDFQKGDIAEGYSVSREKKESFPLTVTSAQKNPTAFYLCATTSRGNGYTFGSGTRLTVV.

The genes are TRBV7-8 and TRBJ2-7; possibly TRBD2 for D (5 bases). Trimming shortened V by 6 bases and J by 6 bases, and 21 bases separated the two germline ends. The germline V gene encodes CDR1 SGHVS and CDR2 FQNEAQ. The CDR3 length is 15 residues. The CDR3 loop reads CASSFIWGDPGEQYF. The DNA for the CDR3 is TGTGCCAGCAGTTTTATCTGGGGAGATCCGGGCGAGCAGTACTTC.

To note about this clone: One end of the junction varies from germline; a read error may be responsible. The chain joins TRBV7-2 to TRBJ2-7; 7 bases are a match to TRBD2. CDR1 and CDR2 from the germline V gene are SGHTA and FQGNSA. This CDR3 region has 14 residues. The CDR3 coding sequence is TGTGCCAACAGCTTACGGGGGGTGTCGTACGAGCAGTACTTC. Protein product: CANSLRGVSYEQYF. The full variable domain, in which reference TRBV7-2 and TRBJ2-7 provide the parts outside the CDR3, is GAGVSQSPSNKVTEKGKDVELRCDPISGHTALYWYRQSLGQGLEFLIYFQGNSAPDKSGLPSDRFSAERTGGSVSTLTIQRTQQEDSAVYLCANSLRGVSYEQYFGPGTRLTVT.

The chain recombines TRBV7-2 with TRBJ1-1; no firm D call. The CDR3 is made up of 13 amino acids. V lost 6 bases, J lost 2 bases, and 10 bases lay in between. The germline V gene has CDR1 SGHTA and CDR2 FQGNSA. This CDR3 reads CASRSGRNTEAFF. The CDR3 nucleotides are TGTGCCAGCAGGAGCGGACGAAACACTGAAGCTTTCTTT.

The chain has TRBV20-1 and TRBJ2-5; the D is unclear. This CDR3 is 11 amino acids long. The V and J ends lost 6 bases and 4 bases respectively, with 9 bases between them. Germline-derived CDR1 and CDR2 are DFQATT and SNEGSKA (reference sequence). CDR3 protein: CSALERETQYF. In DNA, the CDR3 is TGCAGTGCGTTGGAGAGAGAGACCCAGTACTTC.

This chain links TRBV21-1 with TRBJ2-7; the table names TRBD2, a call not compared with the DNA. TRBV21-1 is listed as a pseudogene. The CDR3 extends over 13 amino acids. This chain's CDR3 is CAPWMDGNYEQYV. CDR3 DNA sequence: TGTGCCCCCTGGATGGACGGGAACTACGAGCAGTACGTC.

The gene calls are TRBV5-6 and TRBJ1-3; D possibly corresponds to TRBD1 (6 bases). Germline CDR1 and CDR2: SGHDT and YYEEEE. This CDR3 comprises 15 residues. Trimming left V 2 bases short and J 5 bases short, with 14 bases between. The CDR3 coding sequence is TGTGCCAGCAGCTTAGGGCAGGGGCCGCGAAACACCATATATTTT. It is translated as CASSLGQGPRNTIYF.

V is TRBV19 and J is TRBJ2-7, with 11 bases lining up with TRBD2. Germline lookup yields CDR1 LNHDA and CDR2 SQIVND (reference sequence). Unmatched junction bases numbered 10, after V lost 5 bases and J lost 1 base. The CDR3 sequence is 17 residues long. CDR3 residues: CASSSPPGTSGSYEQYF. The CDR3 DNA reads TGTGCCAGTAGTTCCCCCCCTGGGACTAGCGGTTCCTACGAGCAGTACTTC. The whole variable domain, filled in from reference TRBV19 and TRBJ2-7, reads DGGITQSPKYLFRKEGQNVTLSCEQNLNHDAMYWYRQDPGQGLRLIYYSQIVNDFQKGDIAEGYSVSREKKESFPLTVTSAQKNPTAFYLCASSSPPGTSGSYEQYFGPGTRLTVT.

V usage is TRBV11-2 and J usage is TRBJ2-6; D is perhaps TRBD2 (5 bases). The germline CDR1 and CDR2 sequences are SGHAT and FQNNGV. This CDR3 region has 18 residues. V was cut by 2 bases and J by 2 bases, with 16 bases left in between. The CDR3 loop is CASSLRGNPTPGANVLTF. The CDR3 DNA reads as TGTGCCAGCAGCTTACGAGGGAACCCCACCCCTGGGGCCAACGTCCTGACTTTC. Full variable domain (outside the CDR3, taken from reference TRBV11-2 and TRBJ2-6): EAGVAQSPRYKIIEKRQSVAFWCNPISGHATLYWYQQILGQGPKLLIQFQNNGVVDDSQLPKDRFSAERLKGVDSTLKIQPAKLEDSAVYLCASSLRGNPTPGANVLTFGAGSRLTVL.

The gene calls are TRBV5-6 and TRBJ1-5, with TRBD1 matching 7 bases. V shed 2 bases, J shed 2 bases, and the junction held 1 base outside the gene matches. This CDR3 has 14 residues. Germline CDR1 and CDR2: SGHDT and YYEEEE. The CDR3 nucleotides read TGTGCCAGCAGCTTTGGACAGGGCAATCAGCCCCAGCATTTT. Translation: CASSFGQGNQPQHF.

The chain uses TRBV19 and TRBJ1-2; D is undetermined. Trimming cost V 7 bases and J 8 bases, with 20 bases left between them. The CDR3 runs 14 residues. Germline V gene sequence: CDR1 LNHDA, CDR2 SQIVND (reference sequence). Written as DNA, the CDR3 is TGTGCCAGTACCGAGATGGACGGACTAACAGGCTACACCTTC. Its protein is CASTEMDGLTGYTF.

This clone turned up a few times. The J gene is TRBJ2-1, the V gene TRBV11-1; TRBD2 matches at 11 bases. The CDR3 runs 15 residues. V shed 2 bases, J shed 8 bases, and the junction held 5 bases outside the gene matches. CDR1 and CDR2 from the germline V gene are SGHAT and FQDESV (reference sequence). The CDR3 loop reads CASSLRLAGRDEQFF. For the CDR3, the DNA is TGTGCCAGCAGCTTAAGACTAGCGGGACGGGATGAGCAGTTCTTC.

The rearrangement links TRBV29-1 to TRBJ1-1, with 8 positions matching TRBD1. From germline, CDR1 is SQVTM and CDR2 ANQGSEA. The J segment lost 4 bases and the V segment lost 4 bases, leaving 5 bases of the junction unmatched. This CDR3 region has 13 residues. This CDR3 is CSVGTGLGTEAFF. The DNA for the CDR3 is TGCAGCGTTGGGACAGGGTTAGGCACTGAAGCTTTCTTT. Variable domain in full (rest from reference TRBV29-1 and TRBJ1-1): SAVISQKPSRDICQRGTSLTIQCQVDSQVTMMFWYRQQPGQSLTLIATANQGSEATYESGFVIDKFPISRPNLTFSTLTVSNMSPEDSSIYLCSVGTGLGTEAFFGQGTRLTVV.

This clone was detected once. The V call is TRBV19, the J call TRBJ1-5, with 8 bases lining up with TRBD1. V trimming: 7 bases; J trimming: 7 bases; junction bases outside the gene matches: 12. Germline CDR1 is LNHDA and CDR2 is SQIVND (reference sequence). The CDR3 is 15 amino acids. The CDR3 nucleotides read TGTGCCAGTAATAGAGGGCAGGGGGCCGAACAGCCCCAGCATTTT. This translates into CASNRGQGAEQPQHF.

The rearrangement links TRBV27 to TRBJ2-3, with D possibly being TRBD1 (5 bases). CDR1 and CDR2 (germline): MNHEY, SMNVEV (reference sequence). The CDR3 runs 15 residues. V lost 1 base, J lost 2 bases, and 10 bases lay in between. In DNA, the CDR3 is TGTGCCAGCAGTTTATGGGGCAGCCTCACAGATACGCAGTATTTT. Its translation: CASSLWGSLTDTQYF.

This chain joins TRBV12-3 or TRBV12-4 and TRBJ1-1; 7 bases fit TRBD1. V lost 6 bases to trimming and J lost 7 bases; unmatched junction nucleotides: 5. This CDR3 comprises 12 residues. The CDR3 sequence is CASRKRGLEAFF. The CDR3 DNA reads TGTGCCAGCAGGAAAAGGGGGCTTGAAGCTTTCTTT.

This chain connects TRBV4-1 to TRBJ2-5, with D perhaps matching TRBD2 (5 bases). Germline loops: CDR1 MGHRA, CDR2 YSYEKL. V dropped 0 bases and J dropped 5 bases, with 13 bases sitting between them. The CDR3 loop spans 15 amino acids. CDR3 protein: CASSQDSLRGETQYF. The CDR3 bases are TGCGCCAGCAGCCAAGATTCACTAAGAGGGGAGACCCAGTACTTC.

The V call is TRBV14, the J call TRBJ2-1, with 10 bases aligning to TRBD2. Germline V gene data show CDR1 as SGHDN and CDR2 as FVKESK. V trimming: 0 bases; J trimming: 8 bases; junction bases outside the gene matches: 4. This CDR3 is built from 15 residues. This chain's CDR3 is CASSQDMSGRDEQFF. The CDR3 nucleotides are TGTGCCAGCAGCCAAGATATGAGCGGGAGGGATGAGCAGTTCTTC. The full variable domain, in which reference TRBV14 and TRBJ2-1 provide the parts outside the CDR3, is EAGVTQFPSHSVIEKGQTVTLRCDPISGHDNLYWYRRVMGKEIKFLLHFVKESKQDESGMPNNRFLAERTGGTYSTLKVQPAELEDSGVYFCASSQDMSGRDEQFFGPGTRLTVL.

This clone was recorded once. The chain employs TRBV27 and TRBJ2-2, with D unresolved. The germline V gene has CDR1 MNHEY and CDR2 SMNVEV (reference sequence). This CDR3 is built from 14 residues. Deletions cut 6 bases from V and 1 base from J, with 9 bases between. The CDR3 nucleotides are TGTGCCAGCAGATCACGACAGAACACCGGGGAGCTGTTTTTT. It codes for CASRSRQNTGELFF.